This TCR beta chain was recorded in a study of radiation and T cells in renal cell carcinoma. For the study at large: Nephrectomy followed 15 Gy stereotactic body radiation by 4 weeks.

As for time point: baseline pretreatment blood. Specified treatment: 15 Gy SBRT to primary tumor, nephrectomy 4 weeks later. Broader study findings: In blood, top tumor clones expanded by 2 weeks, shrinking by 4.

The data were produced by immunoSEQ multiplex PCR, yet TCRdb's version contains in-frame clones alone and is incomplete. The sample shows about 160,000 clones, 88% of them seen only once. This clone was found once. Its antigen remains unidentified. V trimming: 0 bases; J trimming: 4 bases; junction bases outside the gene matches: 0. The CDR3 is 13 residues long. The V gene's germline CDR1 is SGHTA and CDR2 FQGNSA. The sequence was obtained from a woman aged 70 to 79 with renal cell carcinoma. Sequencing was performed on blood, taken from a patient whose treatment included radiotherapy and nephrectomy. The V call is TRBV7-2, the J call TRBJ2-7; 7 bases match TRBD2. As DNA, the CDR3 is TGTGCCAGCAGCTTAGCGGGGGGGTACGAGCAGTACTTC. Encoded protein: CASSLAGGYEQYF. The whole variable domain, remainder taken from reference TRBV7-2 and TRBJ2-7, is GAGVSQSPSNKVTEKGKDVELRCDPISGHTALYWYRQSLGQGLEFLIYFQGNSAPDKSGLPSDRFSAERTGGSVSTLTIQRTQQEDSAVYLCASSLAGGYEQYFGPGTRLTVT.